This T cell receptor (beta chain) comes out of a study of CD8 T cells in ankylosing spondylitis. The germline V gene has CDR1 KGHSH and CDR2 LQKENI. The V end lost 0 bases, the J end lost 6 bases, and 13 bases lay between the germline ends. This CDR3 spans 15 amino acids. TCRdb called the 5' RACE reads again in MiXCR, with one record for every CDR3 protein. The sample shows nearly 350,000 distinct CDR3 sequences, roughly 15% of them seen only once. The TCR comes from a male donor with ankylosing spondylitis or in good health (not recorded which). Sequenced input: blood, either unsorted or a sorted T cell fraction (not recorded which). The chain couples TRBV18 to TRBJ2-3, with D perhaps matching TRBD2 (5 bases). In DNA form, the CDR3 reads TGTGCCAGCTCACCACCAGTACGGGGAGTGGATACGCAGTATTTT. Its translation is CASSPPVRGVDTQYF.